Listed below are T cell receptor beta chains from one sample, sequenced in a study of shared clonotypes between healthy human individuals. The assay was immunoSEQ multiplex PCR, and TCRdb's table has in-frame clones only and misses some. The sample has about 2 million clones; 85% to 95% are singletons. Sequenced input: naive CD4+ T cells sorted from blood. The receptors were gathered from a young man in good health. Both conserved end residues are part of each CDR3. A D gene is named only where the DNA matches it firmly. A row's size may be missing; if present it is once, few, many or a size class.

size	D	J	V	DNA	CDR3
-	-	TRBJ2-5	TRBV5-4	TGTGCCAGCAGCCCTGGTAGCACCCAAGAGACCCAGTACTTC	CASSPGSTQETQYF
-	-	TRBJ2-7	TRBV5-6	TGTGCCAGCAGCTTGGGCGACCCCTACGAGCAGTACTTC	CASSLGDPYEQYF
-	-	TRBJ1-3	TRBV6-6	TGTGCCAGCAGTTACTTTAGCTCTGGAAACACCATATATTTT	CASSYFSSGNTIYF
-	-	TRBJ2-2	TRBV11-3	TGTGCCAGCAGCTCAGGCCAGGGAAAGGGGAACACCGGGGAGCTGTTTTTT	CASSSGQGKGNTGELFF
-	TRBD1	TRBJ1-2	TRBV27	TGTGCCAGCTTTTCCCTCGGACAGGGTCACTATGGCTACACCTTC	CASFSLGQGHYGYTF
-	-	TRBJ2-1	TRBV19	TGTGCCAGTGCCCAAAGCGTAGCTAGCTCCTACAATGAGCAGTTCTTC	CASAQSVASSYNEQFF
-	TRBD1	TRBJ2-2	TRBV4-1	TGCGCCAGCAGCCCGAGAGGGACAGGGGGTAACACCGGGGAGCTGTTTTTT	CASSPRGTGGNTGELFF
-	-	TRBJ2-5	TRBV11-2	TGTGCCAGCAGCTTACTTGGGTCGAGCGGAGAGACCCAGTACTTC	CASSLLGSSGETQYF
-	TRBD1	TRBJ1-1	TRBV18	TGTGCCAGCTCACCTCCTATGTCAGGGGGGGATAGTGAAGCTTTCTTT	CASSPPMSGGDSEAFF
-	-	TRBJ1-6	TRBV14	TGTGCCAGCAGCCAAGGACAAGTTAATTCACCCCTCCACTTT	CASSQGQVNSPLHF
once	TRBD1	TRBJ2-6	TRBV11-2	TGTGCCAGCAGTGGGACAGCTGGGGCCAACGTCCTGACTTTC	CASSGTAGANVLTF
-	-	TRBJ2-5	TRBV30	TGTGCCTGGGCCCCGGGACGGCAAGAGACCCAGTACTTC	CAWAPGRQETQYF
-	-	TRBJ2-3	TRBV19	TGTGCCAGTAGTATTCCTAACACAGATACGCAGTATTTT	CASSIPNTDTQYF
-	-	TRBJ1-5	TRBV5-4	TGTGCCAGCAGCTTGGAACCTTTGGGCCAGCCCCAGCATTTT	CASSLEPLGQPQHF
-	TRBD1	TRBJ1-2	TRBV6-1	TGTGCCAGCAGTTCGACAGGGTCCGGCTACACCTTC	CASSSTGSGYTF
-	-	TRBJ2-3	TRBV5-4	TGTGCCAGCAAGCCCCAGCAGGCAGATACGCAGTATTTT	CASKPQQADTQYF
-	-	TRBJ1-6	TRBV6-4	TGTGCCAGCAGTGACTCGAAACCGGGCTGTTATAATTCACCCCTCCACTTT	CASSDSKPGCYNSPLHF
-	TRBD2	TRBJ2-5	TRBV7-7	TGTGCTAGCAGCAGAAGCGGGGGGCAAGAGACCCAGTACTTC	CASSRSGGQETQYF
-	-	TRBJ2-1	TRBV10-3	TGTGCCATCAGGTCAGGTCAGGACTACAATGAGCAGTTCTTC	CAIRSGQDYNEQFF
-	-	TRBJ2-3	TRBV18	TGTGCCAGCTCACCCCTTGGGGGCCCCACAGATACGCAGTATTTT	CASSPLGGPTDTQYF
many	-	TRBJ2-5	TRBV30	TGTGCCTGGAGCGCTGCGCGAGGGTTCCAAGAGACCCAGTACTTC	CAWSAARGFQETQYF
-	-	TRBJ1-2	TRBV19	TGTGCCAGTAGTTCACCCTGGCAAGGTGGCTACACCTTC	CASSSPWQGGYTF
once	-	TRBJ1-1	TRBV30	TGTGCCTGGAAAATAGAGGACACTGAAGCTTTCTTT	CAWKIEDTEAFF
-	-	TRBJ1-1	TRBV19	TGTGCCAGTAGTCCCGCTATCTTAAGGACTGAAGCTTTCTTT	CASSPAILRTEAFF
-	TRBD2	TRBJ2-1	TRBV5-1	TGCGCCAGCAGCTGGGGAGGGCCACTCCCTGAGCAGTTCTTC	CASSWGGPLPEQFF
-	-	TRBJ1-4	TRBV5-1	TGCGCCAGCAGCTTGGAAGGAAGTGCAACTAATGAAAAACTGTTTTTT	CASSLEGSATNEKLFF
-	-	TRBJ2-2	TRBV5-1	TGCGCCAGCAGCTTGGCAGCTTCGAACACCGGGGAGCTGTTTTTT	CASSLAASNTGELFF
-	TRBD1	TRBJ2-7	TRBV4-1	TGCGCCAGCAGCCAACGGGACAGGGCAATCTACGAGCAGTACTTC	CASSQRDRAIYEQYF
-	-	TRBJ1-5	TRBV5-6	TGTGCCAGCAGCTTGGCAGGAGGGTCTGGTTCGGCCCAGCATTTT	CASSLAGGSGSAQHF
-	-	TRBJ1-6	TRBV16	TGTGCCAGCAGCCCGGTCTCGACAGGAAAGTATAATTCACCCCTCCACTTT	CASSPVSTGKYNSPLHF
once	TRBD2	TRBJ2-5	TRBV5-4	TGTGCCATTCGCTCGGCGGGAGAAGAGACCCAGTACTTC	CAIRSAGEETQYF
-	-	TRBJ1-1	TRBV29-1	TGCAGCGTTGACGTGGGGTCCACTGAAGCTTTCTTT	CSVDVGSTEAFF
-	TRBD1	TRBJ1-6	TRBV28	TGTGCCAGCAGTCTATCCGGGACAGGGTTTTCACCCCTCCACTTT	CASSLSGTGFSPLHF
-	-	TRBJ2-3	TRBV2	TGTGCCAGCGCTCCAGTAACTAGTACAGATACGCAGTATTTT	CASAPVTSTDTQYF
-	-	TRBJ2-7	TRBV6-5	TGTGCCAGCACCCTTTCGAACCTGGGCTCCTACGAGCAGTACTTC	CASTLSNLGSYEQYF